The 27 T cell receptor beta chains below were found in one sample sequenced in a study of blood T cell repertoires in COVID-19. Data came from immunoSEQ multiplex PCR; TCRdb stores just in-frame clones and leaves some out. The sample yields over 150,000 clones, about three quarters seen once. The sequenced sample was peripheral blood. Receptors originate from a man older than 75 with acute or convalescent COVID-19.

This rearrangement joins TRBV11-2 to TRBJ1-1; D unresolved. Germline lookup yields CDR1 SGHAT and CDR2 FQNNGV. V was pared by 4 bases and J by 4 bases, with 13 bases between. The length of the CDR3 is 14 residues. The CDR3 nucleotides are TGTGCCAGCAGCTCCTCCGGGGTAGGCACTGAAGCTTTCTTT. Translated: CASSSSGVGTEAFF.

This chain links TRBV7-9 with TRBJ1-3; D is possibly TRBD1 (5 bases). The V gene lost 3 bases and the J gene lost 4 bases, with 22 bases spanning the gap. The germline gives CDR1 SEHNR, CDR2 FQNEAQ (reference sequence). The length of the CDR3 is 18 residues. CDR3 sequence reads: CASSFGQGSFGLGNTIYF. The CDR3 DNA follows: TGTGCCAGCAGCTTTGGGCAGGGAAGTTTCGGCCTCGGAAACACCATATATTTT.

The chain has TRBV19 and TRBJ2-7; D uncertain. CDR3 length equals 13 residues. Between the trimmed V and J ends, which lost 5 bases and 4 bases, there was a span of 12 bases. Germline V CDR1 and CDR2: LNHDA, SQIVND (reference sequence). CDR3 DNA: TGTGCCAGTAGTCTGGGTTCGGGTTACGAGCAGTACGTC. Protein sequence: CASSLGSGYEQYV.

The CDR3 nucleotides are TGTGCCAGCAGTGCCGAAATTGCGAACATTCAGTACTTC. Translation gives CASSAEIANIQYF. The chain joins TRBV6-7 to TRBJ2-4; D is undetermined. TRBV6-7 is an open reading frame whose function is uncertain. This CDR3 has 13 residues. With 5 bases removed from V and 7 bases from J, the gap between germline ends came to 12 bases.

This chain connects TRBV3-1 (or the pseudogene TRBV3-2) to TRBJ1-2; D is undetermined. CDR1 and CDR2 (germline): LGHDT, YNNKEL (reference sequence). V dropped 4 bases and J dropped 8 bases, with 11 bases sitting between them. The CDR3 is 12 amino acids. In nucleotides, the CDR3 is TGTGCCAGCAGCCGGACGCGGGAAGGCTACACCTTC. Encoded protein: CASSRTREGYTF.

The CDR3, as DNA: TGTGCCAGCAGTGGTGAGTCCTACGAGCAGTACTTC. Translating gives CASSGESYEQYF. The chain is built from TRBV12-3 or TRBV12-4 and TRBJ2-7; D gene uncertain. This CDR3 region has 12 residues. The V end was cut by 5 bases, the J end by 1 base, with 6 bases between.

The rearrangement joins TRBV6-5 to TRBJ1-5; perhaps TRBD1 as D (5 bases). V lost 2 bases to trimming and J lost 5 bases, with 10 bases between them. The length of the CDR3 is 14 residues. From germline, CDR1 is MNHEY and CDR2 SVGAGI. In nucleotides, the CDR3 is TGTGCCAGCAGTTACGGGGGGGGATATCAGCCCCAGCATTTT. Its translation is CASSYGGGYQPQHF.

This clone has just one count. V usage is TRBV29-1 and J usage is TRBJ1-1; no reliable D call. Germline CDR1 is SQVTM and CDR2 is ANQGSEA. V gave up 4 bases and J gave up 5 bases, with 17 bases separating them. This CDR3 contains 14 residues. The CDR3 sequence: CSVGRTREATEAFF. Here the CDR3 DNA reads TGCAGCGTTGGCCGAACCCGGGAGGCTACTGAAGCTTTCTTT.

The rearrangement uses TRBV24-1 and TRBJ1-2; weak D call: TRBD1 (5 bases). The CDR3 length is 12 residues. V shed 5 bases and J shed 2 bases, with 5 bases lying between them. Germline CDR1 reads KGHDR; CDR2 reads SFDVKD. In nucleotides, the CDR3 is TGTGCCACCAGTGCAGGGAACTATGGCTACACCTTC. Protein: CATSAGNYGYTF.

V is TRBV27 and J is TRBJ2-1, with TRBD1 identical over 7 bases. The CDR3 sequence is 16 residues long. The V gene end was trimmed by 1 base and the J gene end by 8 bases; junction bases not matched to a gene: 11. Germline V gene data show CDR1 as MNHEY and CDR2 as SMNVEV (reference sequence). This chain's CDR3 is CASSLYGTAEGYEQFF. In DNA, the CDR3 is TGTGCCAGCAGTTTATACGGGACAGCCGAGGGCTATGAGCAGTTCTTC.

This clone was observed once. The chain carries TRBV5-1 and TRBJ1-2; 7 positions agree with TRBD1. Germline CDR1 and CDR2: SGHRS and YFSETQ. This CDR3 comprises 14 residues. The V gene end was trimmed by 3 bases and the J gene end by 8 bases; junction bases not matched to a gene: 10. CDR3 amino acids: CASSSGQAVRGYTF. CDR3 in DNA: TGCGCCAGCAGCTCAGGACAGGCGGTGAGGGGCTACACCTTC.

The V call is TRBV7-2, the J call TRBJ2-6; TRBD2 agrees at 11 bases. The V gene's germline CDR1 is SGHTA and CDR2 FQGNSA. The CDR3 length is 18 residues. With V trimmed by 1 base and J by 0 bases, 2 bases remained unmatched. The CDR3 region is CASSLVAGGSSGANVLTF. The CDR3 region has the DNA TGTGCCAGCAGCTTAGTAGCGGGGGGGAGCTCTGGGGCCAACGTCCTGACTTTC.

The chain joins TRBV19 to TRBJ1-3; D is unclear. The CDR3 length is 14 residues. The germline V gene has CDR1 LNHDA and CDR2 SQIVND (reference sequence). V gave up 6 bases and J gave up 7 bases, with 16 bases separating them. The CDR3 region has the DNA TGTGCCAGTAGAGAGTTCGGGAGAGGTAACACCATATATTTT. It yields the protein CASREFGRGNTIYF.

V and J are TRBV7-2 and TRBJ1-2; D is possibly TRBD1 (5 bases). Germline CDR1 and CDR2: SGHTA and FQGNSA. The CDR3 is made up of 14 amino acids. The V gene lost 7 bases and the J gene lost 1 base, with 13 bases spanning the gap. CDR3 sequence: CASNPGGGNYGYTF. As DNA, the CDR3 is TGTGCCAGCAACCCCGGGGGGGGTAACTATGGCTACACCTTC.

V usage is TRBV19 and J usage is TRBJ1-1; unclear D gene. The germline V gene encodes CDR1 LNHDA and CDR2 SQIVND (reference sequence). Trimming took 5 bases from V and 5 from J, leaving 15 bases between them. The CDR3 extends over 14 amino acids. CDR3 sequence (DNA): TGTGCCAGTAGTCCCCATCTCCGCGGGACTGAAGCTTTCTTT. This gives the protein CASSPHLRGTEAFF.

The DNA for the CDR3 is TGTGCCAGCAGCCACGGACAGGGCAGCATAAGGGGCGGGGAGCTGTTTTTT. Amino acid sequence: CASSHGQGSIRGGELFF. The chain recombines TRBV3-1 (or the pseudogene TRBV3-2) with TRBJ2-2, with TRBD1 matching 8 bases. After removal of 3 bases from V and 7 bases from J, the junction contained 13 bases not matched to a gene. CDR3 size: 17 residues. From germline, CDR1 is LGHDT and CDR2 YNNKEL (reference sequence).

V and J are TRBV6-2 or TRBV6-3 and TRBJ1-1; D possibly corresponds to TRBD1 (5 bases). CDR3 length: 20 residues. Germline CDR1 is MNHEY and CDR2 is SVGEGT. V was pared by 5 bases and J by 1 base, with 29 bases between. The CDR3 protein is CASSGEFFIRRVNTNTEAFF. The CDR3 region has the DNA TGTGCCAGCAGTGGAGAGTTCTTTATCCGCAGGGTTAACACGAACACTGAAGCTTTCTTT.

The chain carries TRBV11-2 and TRBJ2-2; unclear D gene. Germline CDR1 reads SGHAT; CDR2 reads FQNNGV. V lost 5 bases and J 9 bases, leaving 7 bases between the germline ends. The CDR3 sequence is 11 residues long. As DNA, the CDR3 is TGTGCCAGCAGCCCTTCTCGGGAGCTGTTTTTT. This sequence encodes CASSPSRELFF.

A single count supports this clone. The CDR3 sequence is CSVKKQGNEQFF. The CDR3 coding sequence is TGCAGCGTTAAGAAGCAGGGCAATGAGCAGTTCTTC. This chain links TRBV29-1 with TRBJ2-1, with D possibly TRBD1 on 5 matching bases. This CDR3 is 12 amino acids long. CDR1 is SQVTM, CDR2 ANQGSEA, per germline. Trimming cost V 5 bases and J 6 bases, with 11 bases left between them.

This chain connects TRBV11-3 to TRBJ2-5, with 7 bases that match TRBD1. The CDR3 totals 15 residues. V shed 4 bases, J shed 2 bases, and the junction held 7 bases outside the gene matches. Germline CDR1 reads SGHNT; CDR2 reads YENEEA. In nucleotides, the CDR3 is TGTGCCAGCAGCTCTGGACAGGTATTTCAAGAGACCCAGTACTTC. Encoded protein: CASSSGQVFQETQYF.

This chain joins TRBV11-2 and TRBJ2-7, with 8 bases that match TRBD2. Germline V gene sequence: CDR1 SGHAT, CDR2 FQNNGV. V lost 4 bases and J lost 7; bases outside the gene matches: 15. This CDR3 comprises 16 residues. The CDR3 protein is CASSSGGGQARQEQYV. In DNA, the CDR3 is TGTGCCAGCAGCTCCGGGGGGGGGCAGGCCCGTCAAGAGCAGTACGTC.

Worth noting for this clone: This may be a read error: a much more frequent sequence differs by one nucleotide. The chain is built from TRBV14 and TRBJ1-1; D gene uncertain. Germline assignment: CDR1 SGHDN and CDR2 FVKESK. This CDR3 spans 14 amino acids. The V and J ends lost 4 bases and 5 bases respectively, with 14 bases between them. CDR3 in DNA: TGTGCCAGCAGCCGAGGGAGGGCTGGGACTGAAGCTTTCTTT. Residues: CASSRGRAGTEAFF.

The chain combines TRBV2 with TRBJ1-5; the D is unclear. V was pared by 0 bases and J by 5 bases, with 14 bases between. The CDR3 extends over 16 amino acids. CDR1 SNHLY and CDR2 FYNNEI come from the germline V gene. CDR3 loop: CASSEARQAAHQPQHF. Written as DNA, the CDR3 is TGTGCCAGCAGTGAAGCGCGTCAGGCCGCACATCAGCCCCAGCATTTT. Based on the CDR3 plus reference TRBV2 and TRBJ1-5, the full variable domain is EPEVTQTPSHQVTQMGQEVILRCVPISNHLYFYWYRQILGQKVEFLVSFYNNEISEKSEIFDDQFSVERPDGSNFTLKIRSTKLEDSAMYFCASSEARQAAHQPQHFGDGTRLSIL.

This clone was observed a handful of times. This chain links TRBV3-1 (or the pseudogene TRBV3-2) with TRBJ1-5, with 10 bases fitting TRBD1. The germline V gene has CDR1 LGHDT and CDR2 YNNKEL (reference sequence). This CDR3 comprises 15 residues. Unmatched junction bases numbered 7, after V lost 4 bases and J lost 7 bases. Here the CDR3 reads CASSLGQGSGQPQHF. The CDR3 region has the DNA TGTGCCAGCAGCCTGGGACAGGGGTCAGGGCAGCCCCAGCATTTT.

This chain joins TRBV7-2 and TRBJ1-2; D remains unclear. This CDR3 has 15 amino acids. CDR1 and CDR2 from the germline V gene are SGHTA and FQGNSA. V shed 4 bases and J shed 7 bases, with 19 bases lying between them. The CDR3 DNA follows: TGTGCCAGCAGCTCCGACACGTCAGTTGTAGGTGGCTACACCTTC. This sequence encodes CASSSDTSVVGGYTF.

This clone was detected only a few times. This rearrangement joins TRBV24-1 to TRBJ2-3; TRBD1 aligns across 8 bases. Germline CDR1 reads KGHDR; CDR2 reads SFDVKD. V trimming: 3 bases; J trimming: 7 bases; junction bases outside the gene matches: 8. The length of the CDR3 is 15 residues. Here the CDR3 DNA reads TGTGCCACCAGTGATGGGCAGGGGGCGCAGAATACGCAGTATTTT. Translation: CATSDGQGAQNTQYF.

In this sample, this clone turned up many times. The gene calls are TRBV2 and TRBJ2-7; TRBD1 is a possible D gene (6 bases). There are 12 residues in the CDR3. Germline V CDR1 and CDR2: SNHLY, FYNNEI. V lost 5 bases and J lost 1, with 6 bases in between. This CDR3 is CASSTGSYEQYV. The CDR3 DNA reads TGTGCCAGCAGTACAGGGTCCTACGAGCAGTACGTC.